This T cell receptor beta chain was recorded in a study of blood T cell repertoires in COVID-19. There are 12 residues in the CDR3. The germline V and J ends were trimmed by 5 bases and 3 bases, with 8 bases remaining between them. Germline CDR1 and CDR2: MNHEY and SVGEGT. This table comes from immunoSEQ multiplex PCR, and its TCRdb copy is limited to in-frame clones, with some not included. The data contain about 230,000 clones, more than 80% of them singletons. This clonotype originated in a woman aged 25 to 39 with COVID-19, enrolled during active disease. Sequenced material: peripheral blood. The chain carries TRBV6-2 or TRBV6-3 and TRBJ2-7; D is uncertain. CDR3 coding DNA: TGTGCCAGCAGTCCACTGATCTACGAGCAGTACTTC. It specifies CASSPLIYEQYF.